The sample holds a few counts of the clone carrying this T cell receptor (beta chain). Antigen unknown. The CDR3 length is 14 residues. Per germline, CDR1 SEHNR and CDR2 FQNEAQ (reference sequence). V was clipped by 2 bases and J by 1 base, with 8 bases between them. The data stem from a study of post-analysis software for immune sequencing data. For the study at large: The study covered relapsing-remitting, secondary progressive and progressive-relapsing courses of multiple sclerosis.

The TCR beta cDNA libraries carried unique molecular identifiers. T cells numbering roughly 0.95 to 11 million gave rise to a few hundred thousand cDNA molecules. TCRdb ran MiXCR on the PCR reads and lists one entry per CDR3 protein. Of approximately 440,000 distinct CDR3 sequences detected, under 55% appear once; the ten largest clones hold about 12%. Study results and limitations: TRBV5-6, TRBV5-1 and TRBV20-1 belonged to a set of roughly five TRBV segments that were more frequent in patients than controls. Patients with multiple sclerosis recorded significantly lower normalized Chao1 diversity than controls, the study found. Batch-mates among the samples co-clustered strongly by F measure.

This sequence joins TRBV7-9 and TRBJ1-2; D gene ambiguous. This receptor was identified in a girl aged 10-17 years with multiple sclerosis. The sample was blood. CDR3 nucleotides: TGTGCCAGCAGCTTACCAACACTTAACTATGGCTACACCTTC. It is translated as CASSLPTLNYGYTF.